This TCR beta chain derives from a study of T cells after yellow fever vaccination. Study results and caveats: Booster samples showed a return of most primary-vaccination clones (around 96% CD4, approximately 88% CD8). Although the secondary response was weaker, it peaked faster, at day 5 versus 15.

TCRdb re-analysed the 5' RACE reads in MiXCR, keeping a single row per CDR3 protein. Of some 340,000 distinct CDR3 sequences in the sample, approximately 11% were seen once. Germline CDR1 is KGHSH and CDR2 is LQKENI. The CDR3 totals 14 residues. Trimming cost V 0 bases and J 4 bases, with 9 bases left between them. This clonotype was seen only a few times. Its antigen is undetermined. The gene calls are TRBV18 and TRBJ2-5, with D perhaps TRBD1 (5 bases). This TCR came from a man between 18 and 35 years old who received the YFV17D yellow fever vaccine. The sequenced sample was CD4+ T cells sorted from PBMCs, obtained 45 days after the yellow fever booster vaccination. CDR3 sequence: CASSPPSGIETQYF. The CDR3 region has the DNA TGTGCCAGCTCACCACCTTCAGGGATAGAGACCCAGTACTTC.